Below, 21 T cell receptor beta chains from the same sample are listed, as sequenced in a study of control samples from healthy donors and cancer patients (dated by TCRdb to 2018 to 2020). The library was produced with the immunoSEQ multiplex PCR assay. TCRdb's version of the immuneACCESS table is confined to in-frame rearrangements and falls short of the full clone set. An unresolved V gene accounts for under half of the shortfall where checked; the remainder is of unknown origin. The sample yields fewer than 100,000 clones; 82% were counted once. Clones ranked in the top ten supply around a tenth of the sample. The sample consisted of blood. These receptors were taken from a woman between 55 and 75 years old in good health.

The chain uses TRBV6-5 and TRBJ1-1, with D hard to call. In germline, CDR1 is MNHEY, CDR2 SVGAGI. Trimming pared 5 bases from V and 1 base from J, leaving 11 bases between. The CDR3 extends over 14 amino acids. In DNA, the CDR3 is TGTGCCAGCAGTCCTCATGTCCCGAACACTGAAGCTTTCTTT. It translates to CASSPHVPNTEAFF.

The J gene is TRBJ2-2, the V gene TRBV2; 8 bases line up with TRBD1. The trim removed 5 bases at V and 7 bases at J, leaving 6 bases unmatched. The CDR3 totals 14 residues. Germline V CDR1 and CDR2: SNHLY, FYNNEI. CDR3 residues: CASSSQGANGELFF. The CDR3 DNA reads TGTGCCAGCAGTAGCCAGGGGGCTAACGGGGAGCTGTTTTTT. Full variable domain (missing parts from reference TRBV2 and TRBJ2-2): EPEVTQTPSHQVTQMGQEVILRCVPISNHLYFYWYRQILGQKVEFLVSFYNNEISEKSEIFDDQFSVERPDGSNFTLKIRSTKLEDSAMYFCASSSQGANGELFFGEGSRLTVL.

The CDR3 DNA is TGTGCCAGCAGTTGGGCTAAAGAAGCTTTCTTT. It specifies CASSWAKEAFF. This chain links TRBV12-3 or TRBV12-4 with TRBJ1-1, with D uncertain. The CDR3 covers 11 residues. V was trimmed by 4 bases and J by 8 bases, leaving 8 bases between them.

Concerning this clone itself: Other DNA sequences of this sample code for an identical CDR3. The chain carries TRBV6-2 or TRBV6-3 and TRBJ1-3; no reliable D call. This CDR3 is built from 13 residues. Germline values: CDR1 MNHEY, CDR2 SVGEGT. V lost 2 bases, J lost 0 bases, and 2 bases lay in between. Written as DNA, the CDR3 is TGTGCCAGCAGTTACAGCTCTGGAAACACCATATATTTT. Its protein is CASSYSSGNTIYF.

V is TRBV5-1 and J is TRBJ1-1; 9 bases align to TRBD1. The trim removed 5 bases at V and 7 bases at J, leaving 6 bases unmatched. The CDR3 sequence is 13 residues long. CDR1 and CDR2 from the germline V gene are SGHRS and YFSETQ. The CDR3 reads CASRPQGANEAFF. The DNA of the CDR3 is TGCGCCAGCAGGCCACAGGGGGCTAATGAAGCTTTCTTT.

V gene TRBV14 combines with J gene TRBJ1-2; the D gene is possibly TRBD1 (6 bases). V lost 0 bases and J lost 9, with 17 bases in between. The CDR3 extends over 15 amino acids. Germline lookup yields CDR1 SGHDN and CDR2 FVKESK. CDR3 sequence: CASSQDPRVGASYTF. CDR3 DNA sequence: TGTGCCAGCAGCCAAGACCCGCGCGTGGGGGCAAGCTACACCTTC. The full variable domain, its missing parts supplied by reference TRBV14 and TRBJ1-2, is EAGVTQFPSHSVIEKGQTVTLRCDPISGHDNLYWYRRVMGKEIKFLLHFVKESKQDESGMPNNRFLAERTGGTYSTLKVQPAELEDSGVYFCASSQDPRVGASYTFGSGTRLTVV.

This rearrangement joins TRBV11-2 to TRBJ1-1; the D is unclear. V lost 4 bases, J lost 2 bases, and 8 bases lay in between. This CDR3 comprises 13 residues. CDR1 is SGHAT and CDR2 is FQNNGV in the germline V gene. CDR3 sequence: CASSSQGNTEAFF. DNA of the CDR3: TGTGCCAGCAGCTCCCAAGGTAACACTGAAGCTTTCTTT.

The V and J genes are TRBV6-6 and TRBJ1-5, with D tentatively TRBD1 (6 bases). In germline, CDR1 is MNHNY, CDR2 SVGAGI (reference sequence). Trimming took off 6 bases at V and 3 bases at J, with 12 bases between the two ends. The CDR3 loop spans 14 amino acids. The CDR3 reads CASRPQGNNQPQHF. CDR3 coding DNA: TGTGCCAGCAGACCCCAGGGGAACAATCAGCCCCAGCATTTT.

The V call is TRBV10-1, the J call TRBJ2-7; 12 bases are shared with TRBD2. The CDR3 has 15 amino acids. Trimming removed 3 bases from V and 9 bases from J; junction bases left unmatched: 9. Per germline, CDR1 WNHNN and CDR2 SYGVQD (reference sequence). CDR3 region: CASSDFRTSGVSQYF. CDR3 bases: TGCGCCAGCAGTGATTTTCGGACTAGCGGGGTATCGCAGTACTTC.

The chain uses TRBV5-6 and TRBJ2-3; D call uncertain. The CDR3 consists of 14 residues. Germline V gene lookup returns CDR1 SGHDT and CDR2 YYEEEE. V dropped 0 bases and J dropped 0 bases, with 5 bases sitting between them. CDR3 nucleotides: TGTGCCAGCAGCTTGGCGAGTAGCACAGATACGCAGTATTTT. Protein: CASSLASSTDTQYF.

The sample holds one count of this clone. V gene TRBV27 combines with J gene TRBJ2-1; D possibly matches TRBD1 or TRBD2 (6 bases each). The V gene's germline CDR1 is MNHEY and CDR2 SMNVEV (reference sequence). Deletions cut 0 bases from V and 4 bases from J, with 13 bases between. The CDR3 spans 16 residues. The DNA for the CDR3 is TGTGCCAGCAGTTTATCGGGGGGCAGGGTGTACAATGAGCAGTTCTTC. Protein: CASSLSGGRVYNEQFF.

V and J are TRBV20-1 and TRBJ2-1, with a weak D call TRBD2 (5 bases). The germline gives CDR1 DFQATT, CDR2 SNEGSKA (reference sequence). The CDR3 totals 11 residues. Here the CDR3 DNA reads TGCAGCGCGTCACGGGGCAATGAGCAGTTCTTC. Protein: CSASRGNEQFF.

The CDR3 DNA is TGTGCCAGCAGTGAGACGTTTGCTTTCTTT. Translated, it gives CASSETFAFF. The gene calls are TRBV6-1 and TRBJ1-1; no definite D call. CDR3 size: 10 residues. With 3 bases removed from V and 11 bases from J, the gap between germline ends came to 7 bases. Germline V gives CDR1 MNHNS, CDR2 SASEGT.

The J gene is TRBJ1-3, the V gene TRBV4-2, with 7 bases aligning to TRBD1. This CDR3 has 16 amino acids. J gave up 0 bases and V 0 bases, and 2 bases lay outside the gene matches. Germline assignment: CDR1 LGHNA and CDR2 YNFKEQ. The DNA for the CDR3 is TGTGCCAGCAGCCAAGAACAGGGGATCTCTGGAAACACCATATATTTT. It is translated as CASSQEQGISGNTIYF.

The rearrangement joins TRBV7-6 to TRBJ2-3; tentative D call: TRBD1 (6 bases). Germline V gives CDR1 SGHVS, CDR2 FNYEAQ. The CDR3 contains 17 residues. Trimming took 1 base from V and 2 from J, leaving 16 bases between them. The CDR3 reads CASSLDPPGHLTDTQYF. CDR3 sequence (DNA): TGTGCCAGCAGCTTAGACCCCCCGGGACACCTCACAGATACGCAGTATTTT.

The chain is built from TRBV5-6 and TRBJ2-1; 11 bases align to TRBD2. CDR3 size: 15 residues. V shed 4 bases, J shed 4 bases, and the junction held 4 bases outside the gene matches. The germline CDR1 and CDR2 sequences are SGHDT and YYEEEE. The CDR3 spells CASSKTSGAYNEQFF. As DNA, the CDR3 is TGTGCCAGCAGCAAGACTAGCGGGGCTTACAATGAGCAGTTCTTC.

The V gene is TRBV5-5, the J gene TRBJ2-7; TRBD1 aligns across 7 bases. Per the germline V gene, CDR1 is SGHKS and CDR2 is YYEKEE (reference sequence). V was pared by 4 bases and J by 7 bases, with 11 bases of the junction left unmatched. The CDR3 is 14 amino acids. The CDR3 DNA reads as TGTGCCAGCAGCCTTGGACAGGACTTTGGGGAGCAGTACTTC. As protein: CASSLGQDFGEQYF.

V is TRBV10-1 and J is TRBJ2-5, with 16 nucleotides matching TRBD2. This CDR3 contains 17 residues. Trimming at V came to 9 bases and at J to 4 bases, leaving 11 bases not matched to a gene. From germline, CDR1 is WNHNN and CDR2 SYGVQD (reference sequence). CDR3 nucleotides: TGCGCCAGAGTCGGGACTAGCGGGGGGGGCCCTCCAGAGACCCAGTACTTC. Its translation is CARVGTSGGGPPETQYF.

The J gene is TRBJ2-3, the V gene TRBV5-1; weak D call: TRBD1 (5 bases). The V end lost 0 bases, the J end lost 4 bases, and 12 bases lay between the germline ends. This CDR3 region has 15 residues. Germline CDR1 is SGHRS and CDR2 is YFSETQ. CDR3 residues: CASSLVGRASDTQYF. CDR3 in DNA: TGCGCCAGCAGCTTGGTGGGCAGGGCCTCAGATACGCAGTATTTT.

This clone has only a few counts. The chain carries TRBV5-4 and TRBJ2-5, with 8 nucleotides matching TRBD2. The CDR3 runs to 15 residues. CDR1 and CDR2 (germline): SGHNT, YYREEE (reference sequence). Unmatched junction bases numbered 3, after V lost 0 bases and J lost 2 bases. CDR3 coding DNA: TGTGCCAGCAGCTTGGGACTAGCGCTACAAGAGACCCAGTACTTC. Its protein product is CASSLGLALQETQYF. Full variable domain (missing parts from reference TRBV5-4 and TRBJ2-5): ETGVTQSPTHLIKTRGQQVTLRCSSQSGHNTVSWYQQALGQGPQFIFQYYREEENGRGNFPPRFSGLQFPNYSSELNVNALELDDSALYLCASSLGLALQETQYFGPGTRLLVL.

The sample holds one count of this clone. This sequence joins TRBV28 and TRBJ1-6; D gene unclear. Germline V gene lookup returns CDR1 MDHEN and CDR2 SYDVKM. This CDR3 has 14 residues. The V gene lost 4 bases and the J gene lost 7 bases, with 11 bases spanning the gap. The CDR3 loop reads CASSSGGLNSPLHF. The CDR3 coding sequence is TGTGCCAGCAGTTCTGGAGGTTTAAATTCACCCCTCCACTTT.